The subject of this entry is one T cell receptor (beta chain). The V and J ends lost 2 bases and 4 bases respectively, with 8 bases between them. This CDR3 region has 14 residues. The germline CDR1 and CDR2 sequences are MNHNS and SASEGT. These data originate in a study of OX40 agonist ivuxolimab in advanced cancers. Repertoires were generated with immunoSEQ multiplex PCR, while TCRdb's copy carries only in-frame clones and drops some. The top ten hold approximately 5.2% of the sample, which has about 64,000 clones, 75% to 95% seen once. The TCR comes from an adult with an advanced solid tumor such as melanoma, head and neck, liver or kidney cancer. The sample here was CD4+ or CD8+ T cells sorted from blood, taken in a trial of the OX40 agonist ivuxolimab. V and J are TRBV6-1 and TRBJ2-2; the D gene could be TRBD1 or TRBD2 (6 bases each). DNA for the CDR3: TGTGCCAGCAGTGAACGGGGGCGCACCGGGGAGCTGTTTTTT. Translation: CASSERGRTGELFF.